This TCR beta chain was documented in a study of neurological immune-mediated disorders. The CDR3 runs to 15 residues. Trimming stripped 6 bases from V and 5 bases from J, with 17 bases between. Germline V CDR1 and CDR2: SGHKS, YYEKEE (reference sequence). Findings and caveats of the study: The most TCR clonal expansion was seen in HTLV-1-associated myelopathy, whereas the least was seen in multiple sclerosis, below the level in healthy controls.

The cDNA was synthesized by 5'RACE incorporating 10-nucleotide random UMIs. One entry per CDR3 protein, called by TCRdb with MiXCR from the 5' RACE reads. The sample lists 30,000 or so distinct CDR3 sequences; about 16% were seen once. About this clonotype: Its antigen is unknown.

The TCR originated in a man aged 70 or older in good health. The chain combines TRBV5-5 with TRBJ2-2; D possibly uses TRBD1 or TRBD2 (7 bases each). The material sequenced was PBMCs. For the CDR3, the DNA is TGTGCCAGCAACCCTGGGAGGGGGCTTACCGGGGAGCTGTTTTTT. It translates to CASNPGRGLTGELFF.